Listed here are 25 T cell receptor beta chains from one sample, sequenced in a study of blood T cell repertoires in COVID-19. Produced via immunoSEQ multiplex PCR; TCRdb's table is partial and in-frame only. This sample yields more than 65,000 clones, of which more than 70% are seen a single time; around 47% belongs to the top ten. Source material: peripheral blood. Source of these receptors: a human donor in a cohort sampled during active COVID-19.

J is TRBJ2-7 and V is TRBV5-1; tentative D call: TRBD1 (6 bases). The CDR3 sequence is 16 residues long. The V end lost 2 bases, the J end lost 0 bases, and 15 bases lay between the germline ends. Germline CDR1 and CDR2: SGHRS and YFSETQ. CDR3 amino acids: CASSFNAGVNSYEQYF. CDR3 bases: TGCGCCAGCAGCTTTAATGCAGGGGTGAACTCCTACGAGCAGTACTTC.

The genes are TRBV12-3 or TRBV12-4 and TRBJ1-2; a possible D gene is TRBD1 (5 bases). The CDR3 has 12 residues. V shed 3 bases and J shed 7 bases, with 9 bases lying between them. DNA of the CDR3: TGTGCCAGCAGTTTGAGTGGGGCTGGCTACACCTTC. Residues: CASSLSGAGYTF.

This chain connects TRBV2 to TRBJ2-6; D perhaps matches TRBD2 (5 bases). There are 14 residues in the CDR3. V lost 7 bases and J 2 bases, leaving 9 bases between the germline ends. Germline CDR1 and CDR2: SNHLY and FYNNEI. CDR3 coding DNA: TGTGCCAGCAAGTCGGGAACTGGGGCCAACGTCCTGACTTTC. This gives the protein CASKSGTGANVLTF.

CDR3 sequence (DNA): TGTGCTAGTGGTTTCCCGGGAGTCTACAATGAGCAGTTCTTC. It encodes CASGFPGVYNEQFF. The rearrangement links TRBV12-5 to TRBJ2-1, with a possible D match to TRBD2 (6 bases). Trimming pared 3 bases from V and 3 bases from J, leaving 9 bases between. Germline V gene lookup returns CDR1 LGHNT and CDR2 FRNRAP. This CDR3 spans 14 amino acids.

The gene calls are TRBV19 and TRBJ1-1, with D maybe TRBD1 (6 bases). V lost 10 bases and J lost 4, with 25 bases in between. Germline loops: CDR1 LNHDA, CDR2 SQIVND (reference sequence). The CDR3 extends over 16 amino acids. The CDR3 DNA reads as TGTGCCACCTCGGACTGGGACACCCCCCGGGCCACTGAAGCTTTCTTT. It codes for CATSDWDTPRATEAFF.

V is TRBV5-1 and J is TRBJ2-3; 7 nucleotides align to TRBD1. The CDR3 contains 17 residues. Germline V lookup: CDR1 SGHRS, CDR2 YFSETQ. The V segment lost 0 bases and the J segment 4 bases; nucleotides outside the gene matches: 11. The CDR3 here is CASSLVGVDRVPDTQYF. CDR3 bases: TGCGCCAGCAGCTTGGTAGGCGTCGACAGGGTCCCAGATACGCAGTATTTT.

The chain couples TRBV19 to TRBJ2-2; 7 positions match TRBD1. Germline CDR1 is LNHDA and CDR2 is SQIVND (reference sequence). V lost 4 bases, J lost 1 base, and 3 bases stayed unmatched. This CDR3 is built from 15 residues. CDR3 protein: CASSTRTGNTGELFF. In DNA, the CDR3 is TGTGCCAGTAGTACCCGGACAGGGAACACCGGGGAGCTGTTTTTT. The complete variable domain, with remaining parts taken from reference TRBV19 and TRBJ2-2, reads DGGITQSPKYLFRKEGQNVTLSCEQNLNHDAMYWYRQDPGQGLRLIYYSQIVNDFQKGDIAEGYSVSREKKESFPLTVTSAQKNPTAFYLCASSTRTGNTGELFFGEGSRLTVL.

This sequence joins TRBV12-5 and TRBJ2-3; 9 nucleotides match TRBD1. V shed 6 bases, J shed 1 base, and the junction held 5 bases outside the gene matches. From germline, CDR1 is LGHNT and CDR2 FRNRAP. This CDR3 is built from 15 residues. Here the CDR3 DNA reads TGTGCTAGTGGGGGAGGACAGGGGCGCACAGATACGCAGTATTTT. This translates into CASGGGQGRTDTQYF.

This clone has only a few counts. The chain is built from TRBV27 and TRBJ1-2, with unresolved D. Germline V gene data show CDR1 as MNHEY and CDR2 as SMNVEV (reference sequence). Trimming removed 2 bases from V and 3 bases from J, with 13 bases in between. The CDR3 length is 15 residues. The CDR3 region is CASSLRYGEDYGYTF. CDR3 nucleotide sequence: TGTGCCAGCAGTTTACGGTACGGGGAGGACTATGGCTACACCTTC.

This rearrangement joins TRBV5-5 to TRBJ1-4, with D possibly matching TRBD1 (5 bases). V was shortened by 4 bases and J by 0 bases, with 19 bases between the two germline ends. Germline V gene data show CDR1 as SGHKS and CDR2 as YYEKEE (reference sequence). The CDR3 sequence is 18 residues long. CDR3 nucleotides: TGTGCCAGCAGCCCGGGCTGGGGGGAGGAGGCAACTAATGAAAAACTGTTTTTT. This sequence encodes CASSPGWGEEATNEKLFF.

The CDR3, as DNA: TGCAGCGTTGAGGCGGGGGGGACTCGCACAGATACGCAGTATTTT. Translation gives CSVEAGGTRTDTQYF. The genes are TRBV29-1 and TRBJ2-3; TRBD2 aligns across 9 bases. This CDR3 is 15 amino acids long. J lost 1 base, V lost 3 bases, and 5 bases had no gene match. Germline lookup yields CDR1 SQVTM and CDR2 ANQGSEA.

The CDR3 loop reads CASTVLAGGPLGTDTQYF. The CDR3 DNA reads TGTGCCAGCACCGTACTAGCGGGAGGCCCTCTAGGCACAGATACGCAGTATTTT. The chain employs TRBV2 and TRBJ2-3; 12 bases are shared with TRBD2. The CDR3 sequence is 18 residues long. CDR1 and CDR2 (germline): SNHLY, FYNNEI. The ends lost 7 bases at V and 1 base at J; junction bases unmatched: 12.

The chain recombines TRBV28 with TRBJ2-7; 11 nucleotides agree with TRBD1. Germline CDR1 and CDR2: MDHEN and SYDVKM. This CDR3 has 16 residues. The V gene end was trimmed by 6 bases and the J gene end by 6 bases; junction bases not matched to a gene: 13. The CDR3 here is CASSRLGQGAFGEQYF. DNA for the CDR3: TGTGCCAGCAGCCGCCTCGGACAGGGGGCGTTCGGCGAGCAGTACTTC.

The CDR3 region is CASSVQGDTEAFF. The CDR3, as DNA: TGTGCCAGCAGTGTCCAGGGCGACACTGAAGCTTTCTTT. This chain links TRBV3-1 (or the pseudogene TRBV3-2) with TRBJ1-1, with a tentative D call TRBD1 (5 bases). Germline assignment: CDR1 LGHDT and CDR2 YNNKEL (reference sequence). Deletions cut 6 bases from V and 3 bases from J, with 11 bases between. There are 13 residues in the CDR3.

This clone was recorded only once. The V call is TRBV7-9, the J call TRBJ1-5; D is unresolved. Trimming removed 1 base at V and 0 bases at J, with 7 bases between. Germline V gene sequence: CDR1 SEHNR, CDR2 FQNEAQ (reference sequence). The CDR3 length is 15 residues. CDR3 sequence: CASSLGEHSNQPQHF. The DNA of the CDR3 is TGTGCCAGCAGCTTAGGGGAGCATAGCAATCAGCCCCAGCATTTT. Full variable domain (missing parts from reference TRBV7-9 and TRBJ1-5): DTGVSQNPRHKITKRGQNVTFRCDPISEHNRLYWYRQTLGQGPEFLTYFQNEAQLEKSRLLSDRFSAERPKGSFSTLEIQRTEQGDSAMYLCASSLGEHSNQPQHFGDGTRLSIL.

The J gene is TRBJ2-3, the V gene TRBV11-2; D may be TRBD2 (5 bases). V lost 4 bases to trimming and J lost 0 bases, with 11 bases between them. This CDR3 is built from 15 residues. The germline V gene has CDR1 SGHAT and CDR2 FQNNGV. The CDR3 loop is CASSSLTTSTDTQYF. The CDR3 DNA is TGTGCCAGCAGCTCGCTGACTACTAGCACAGATACGCAGTATTTT.

The rearrangement links TRBV2 to TRBJ2-2; TRBD2 matches 8 bases. Germline V CDR1 and CDR2: SNHLY, FYNNEI. With V trimmed by 8 bases and J by 0 bases, 8 bases remained unmatched. The CDR3 consists of 16 residues. The CDR3, as DNA: TGTGCCAGCTCCCGACGGGGGGGTACGAACACCGGGGAGCTGTTTTTT. Translated: CASSRRGGTNTGELFF.

The chain has TRBV19 and TRBJ1-4, with TRBD1 identical over 9 bases. J lost 4 bases, V lost 6 bases, and 6 bases had no gene match. The CDR3 sequence is 15 residues long. The germline CDR1 and CDR2 sequences are LNHDA and SQIVND (reference sequence). CDR3 protein: CASRPLTGGNEKLFF. DNA for the CDR3: TGTGCCAGTAGGCCCCTGACAGGGGGTAATGAAAAACTGTTTTTT.

The chain is built from TRBV9 and TRBJ1-5, with TRBD1 as a possible D gene (5 bases). Germline values: CDR1 SGDLS, CDR2 YYNGEE. The ends were cut back, 3 bases at V and 3 bases at J, with 7 bases in the middle. CDR3 size: 13 residues. CDR3 in amino acids: CASSAGDNQPQHF. The CDR3 DNA reads as TGTGCCAGCAGCGCGGGGGACAATCAGCCCCAGCATTTT.

The genes are TRBV7-2 and TRBJ1-4, with TRBD1 matching 9 bases. The CDR3 contains 17 residues. V gave up 4 bases and J gave up 0 bases; unmatched junction bases: 6. In germline, CDR1 is SGHTA, CDR2 FQGNSA. CDR3 coding DNA: TGTGCCAGCAGCTCCCCCGGACAGGGGTCAACTAATGAAAAACTGTTTTTT. The encoded protein is CASSSPGQGSTNEKLFF. Using reference TRBV7-2 and TRBJ1-4 for the parts outside the CDR3, the full variable domain is GAGVSQSPSNKVTEKGKDVELRCDPISGHTALYWYRQSLGQGLEFLIYFQGNSAPDKSGLPSDRFSAERTGGSVSTLTIQRTQQEDSAVYLCASSSPGQGSTNEKLFFGSGTQLSVL.

This clone has only one observation. The V call is TRBV5-4, the J call TRBJ2-1, with 11 bases lining up with TRBD2. V lost 3 bases, J lost 9 bases, and 11 bases stayed unmatched. Per the germline V gene, CDR1 is SGHNT and CDR2 is YYREEE (reference sequence). The CDR3 runs to 16 residues. The CDR3 protein is CASSSIAGGPSSEQFF. CDR3 in DNA: TGTGCCAGCAGCTCCATAGCGGGAGGGCCGTCCAGTGAGCAGTTCTTC.

The chain joins TRBV25-1 to TRBJ1-2; D gene ambiguous. The V and J ends lost 6 bases and 7 bases respectively, with 9 bases between them. The CDR3 consists of 11 residues. Germline V gene sequence: CDR1 MGHDK, CDR2 SYGVNS. This CDR3 is CASREGLGYTF. The CDR3 DNA sequence: TGTGCCAGCAGAGAAGGACTTGGCTACACCTTC.

The chain uses TRBV7-2 and TRBJ2-2; 11 bases fit TRBD2. The CDR3 has 16 amino acids. CDR1 SGHTA and CDR2 FQGNSA come from the germline V gene. J gave up 5 bases and V 0 bases, and 2 bases lay outside the gene matches. This chain's CDR3 is CASSLAIAGGTGELFF. CDR3 sequence (DNA): TGTGCCAGCAGCTTAGCCATAGCGGGGGGGACCGGGGAGCTGTTTTTT.

Remarks on this clone: Its ends do not fully match the called genes, so a read error is possible. The chain employs TRBV5-4 and TRBJ1-5; maybe TRBD1 (6 bases). Germline V CDR1 and CDR2: SGHNT, YYREEE (reference sequence). The CDR3 length is 14 residues. The CDR3 DNA reads TGTGCCAGCAGTTTGGACAGAGAAGGACAGCCCCAGCATTTT. It translates to CASSLDREGQPQHF. The whole variable domain, filled in from reference TRBV5-4 and TRBJ1-5, reads ETGVTQSPTHLIKTRGQQVTLRCSSQSGHNTVSWYQQALGQGPQFIFQYYREEENGRGNFPPRFSGLQFPNYSSELNVNALELDDSALYLCASSLDREGQPQHFGDGTRLSIL.

This sequence joins TRBV10-3 and TRBJ1-3; D is undetermined. The germline V gene has CDR1 ENHRY and CDR2 SYGVKD. V lost 0 bases and J lost 0, with 6 bases in between. The CDR3 is made up of 15 amino acids. Here the CDR3 DNA reads TGTGCCATCAGTGAGTCAGTCAGCTCTGGAAACACCATATATTTT. This gives the protein CAISESVSSGNTIYF.